This record looks at one TCR beta chain sequence and its context. Its antigen is not identified. Genomic DNA came from frozen unsorted single-cell suspensions. Using immunoSEQ multiplex PCR, the repertoire was profiled, and TCRdb retains in-frame clones only, with some absent. The table has 5,000 or so clones, over 65% seen once. This sample is part of a study of immune cell composition in non-small cell lung cancer. Study-level results: Dominant in vivo tumour-associated clones were not shown to share tumour-reactive sequences. Lung adenocarcinomas had lower top 10 clone scores and clonality than squamous tumours.

CDR1 and CDR2 from the germline V gene are SGDLS and YYNGEE. Losses at the gene ends were 0 bases for V and 1 base for J; bases not matched to a gene: 3. The CDR3 has 15 amino acids. The rearrangement links TRBV9 to TRBJ2-5; 7 bases match TRBD2. The source material was lung tumor tissue. This TCR was sampled from a human donor with non-small cell lung cancer. The CDR3 DNA sequence: TGTGCCAGCAGCGTAGGGGGGGGTTCCCAAGAGACCCAGTACTTC. Translated: CASSVGGGSQETQYF.